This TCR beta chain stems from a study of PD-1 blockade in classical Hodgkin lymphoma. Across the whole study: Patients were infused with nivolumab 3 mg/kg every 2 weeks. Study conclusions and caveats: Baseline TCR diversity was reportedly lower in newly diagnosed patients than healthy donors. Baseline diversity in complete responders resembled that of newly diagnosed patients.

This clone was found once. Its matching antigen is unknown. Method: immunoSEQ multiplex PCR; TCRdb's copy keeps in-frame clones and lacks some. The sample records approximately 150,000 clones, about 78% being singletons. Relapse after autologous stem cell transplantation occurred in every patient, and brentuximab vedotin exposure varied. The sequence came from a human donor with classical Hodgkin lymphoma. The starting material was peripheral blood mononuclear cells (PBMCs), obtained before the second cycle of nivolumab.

CDR3: CASSLSGLAGVGAKNIQYF. DNA for the CDR3: TGTGCCAGCAGCTTAAGTGGACTAGCGGGAGTTGGGGCCAAAAACATTCAGTACTTC. J is TRBJ2-4 and V is TRBV7-8, with 13 bases matching TRBD2. CDR1 SGHVS and CDR2 FQNEAQ come from the germline V gene. Germline trimming cut 2 bases from V and 1 base from J; bases unmatched to any gene: 8. There are 19 residues in the CDR3.